The clone carrying this T cell receptor beta chain came up many times. The data originate from a study of blood T cell repertoires in COVID-19. Across the study: Acute and convalescent COVID-19 specimens originated in the United States, Italy and Spain.

In germline, CDR1 is LGHDT, CDR2 YNNKEL (reference sequence). This CDR3 region has 15 residues. With V trimmed by 2 bases and J by 4 bases, 7 bases remained unmatched. Authors' methods: Reference gene primer amplification gave estimated nucleated cell counts. Sequenced by immunoSEQ multiplex PCR; TCRdb stores in-frame clones only, minus some. The V and J calls and clone size come from that table; D and trimming were worked out from the DNA. The table shows about 280,000 clones, with roughly 86% occurring only once. The sequenced sample consisted of peripheral blood. This receptor was taken from a man younger than 30 with active or convalescent COVID-19. The chain combines TRBV3-1 (or the pseudogene TRBV3-2) with TRBJ1-2; 7 bases align to TRBD1. The CDR3, as DNA: TGTGCCAGCAGCCAACATGACAGGGTCGGCTATGGCTACACCTTC. Translated: CASSQHDRVGYGYTF.